This T cell receptor beta chain was identified during a study of blood T cell repertoires in COVID-19 (dated by TCRdb to 2018 to 2021). With regard to the full study: Samples from collaborators originated in the United States, Italy and Spain and spanned both the acute and convalescent phases of COVID-19. The material from the prospective study consisted of cDNA or gDNA derived from T cells, B-cell-depleted T cells, or PBMCs. The dataset comprised deeply sampled blood TCRbeta repertoires from subjects exposed to, actively infected with, or recovered from COVID-19. The repertoires were released in a freely available public database meant as a resource for research on the immune response to SARS-CoV-2. The samples were drawn from the first 160 participants of the ongoing ImmuneRACE study and from 950 to 1,500 subjects provided by 6 global collaborators. Sample metadata almost always included a de-identified subject ID, COVID-19 status, age in years and sex. Where available, HLA class I and class II types were taken from metadata supplied by the sample provider and were not determined by assay-based typing.

Overall study outcomes, separate from this receptor: How much clinical and demographic metadata was included differed by source and by participant, and the metadata was provided uncurated.

The immunoSEQ Assay, a bias-controlled multiplex PCR, was used to amplify TCRbeta CDR3 regions from genomic DNA. For the original study's pipeline: The number of nucleated cells in each sample was estimated from the amplification of reference gene primers within the assay. To quantify the absolute abundance of each unique TCRbeta CDR3 rearrangement, sequence reads were collapsed and filtered. Productive Simpson clonality was computed per sample as the square root of Simpson's diversity index over productive rearrangements. TCRdb's version of the immuneACCESS table is confined to in-frame rearrangements and falls short of the full clone set. An unresolved V gene accounts for under half of the shortfall where checked; the remainder is of unknown origin. Clone size and the V and J calls come from that table; the DNA yielded D and trimming. The sample table records around 100,000 clones; 75% to 90% of these occur just once. Approximately 29% of the sample lies in the top ten.

Each collaborating institution followed its own protocols to collect whole blood in K2EDTA tubes. For TCRbeta analysis, collaborator samples were shipped as frozen whole blood, as isolated PBMCs, or as DNA extracted from either sample type. From cysteine to phenylalanine, the CDR3 is 13 amino acids long. Just the 39-base CDR3 DNA is kept, in frame starting at base 1. Taken from the germline V gene, the CDR1 and CDR2 loops are SGHTA and FQGNSA. Between the V and J ends, shortened by 3 bases and 4 bases respectively, the junction contains 10 bases. Comment on this clone: The target of this receptor is not known. Base qualities were left out, and no much larger clone turns up one base away.

The clonotype was recovered from a woman older than 75 with acute or convalescent COVID-19. The specimen sequenced was peripheral blood. The chain couples TRBV7-2 to TRBJ2-7; the D gene is possibly TRBD1, with 5 bases matching. The CDR3: CASSFGGAYEQYF. In nucleotide form, the sequence is TGTGCCAGCAGCTTCGGTGGGGCTTACGAGCAGTACTTC. With all but the CDR3 taken from the reference TRBV7-2 and TRBJ2-7 genes, the full variable domain is: GAGVSQSPSNKVTEKGKDVELRCDPISGHTALYWYRQSLGQGLEFLIYFQGNSAPDKSGLPSDRFSAERTGGSVSTLTIQRTQQEDSAVYLCASSFGGAYEQYFGPGTRLTVT.